This TCR beta chain is drawn from a study of T cell responses to AZD1222 COVID-19 vaccine. The CDR3 runs to 13 residues. Germline V gene sequence: CDR1 MNHEY, CDR2 SVGAGI. V was cut by 9 bases and J by 2 bases, with 14 bases left in between. Turning to this clone: The antigen remains unidentified.

Measured with immunoSEQ multiplex PCR; TCRdb has only the in-frame clones, and not every one. The sample has some 150,000 clones; 70% to 90% are singletons. Broader study findings: AZD1222 recipients seropositive at baseline numbered only five to seven. Repertoires were obtained solely post-peak T cell response.

It was second doses at about 4 or about 12 weeks that were pooled. This chain connects TRBV6-5 to TRBJ2-7; D possibly uses TRBD1 or TRBD2 (5 bases each). Sequencing used peripheral blood, obtained 28 days after the second AZD1222 dose. The source of this sequence is an adult who received the AZD1222 COVID-19 vaccine. The CDR3 DNA is TGTGCCAGTCGGGCCGGGGCGGCCTACGAGCAGTACTTC. Translation: CASRAGAAYEQYF.